This T cell receptor (beta chain) was recorded in a study of blood T cell repertoires in COVID-19. The wider study: Italy, Spain and the United States were the sources of the convalescent and acute COVID-19 samples. Sources were T cells, B-cell-depleted T cells, or PBMCs; the material itself was cDNA or gDNA.

As originally analysed: The authors estimated nucleated cell counts from reference gene primer amplification. Sequencing was performed with immunoSEQ multiplex PCR; in TCRdb, only in-frame clones are kept and a portion is missing. The V and J calls and clone size come from that table; D and trimming were worked out from the DNA. The repertoire holds roughly 100,000 clones, with 90% to 95% as singletons. V shed 4 bases and J 4 bases; nucleotides not matched to a gene: 2. Germline loops: CDR1 SGHNT, CDR2 YYREEE (reference sequence). The CDR3 totals 15 residues. The receptor's source is a human donor with active COVID-19. The donor label of this sample is uncertain. The V call is TRBV5-4, the J call TRBJ2-5; 15 bases agree with TRBD2. The sequenced material came from peripheral blood. The CDR3 loop reads CASSTGLAGGETQYF. CDR3 sequence (DNA): TGTGCCAGCAGCACGGGACTAGCGGGGGGAGAGACCCAGTACTTC.